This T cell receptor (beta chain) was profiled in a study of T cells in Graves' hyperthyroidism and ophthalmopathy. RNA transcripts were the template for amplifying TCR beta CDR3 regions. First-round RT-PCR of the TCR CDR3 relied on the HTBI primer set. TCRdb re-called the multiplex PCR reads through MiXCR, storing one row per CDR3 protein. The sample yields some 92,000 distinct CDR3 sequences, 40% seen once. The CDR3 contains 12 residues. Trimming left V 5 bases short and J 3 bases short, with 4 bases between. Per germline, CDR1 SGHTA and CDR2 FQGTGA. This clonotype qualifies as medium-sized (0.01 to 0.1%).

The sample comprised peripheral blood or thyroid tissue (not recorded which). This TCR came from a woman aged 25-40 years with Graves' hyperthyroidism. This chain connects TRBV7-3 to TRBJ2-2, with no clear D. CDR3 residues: CASSRYTGELFF. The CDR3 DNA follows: TGTGCCAGCAGCAGATACACCGGGGAGCTGTTTTTT. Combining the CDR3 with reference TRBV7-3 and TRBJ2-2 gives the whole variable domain GAGVSQTPSNKVTEKGKYVELRCDPISGHTALYWYRQSLGQGPEFLIYFQGTGAADDSGLPNDRFFAVRPEGSVSTLKIQRTERGDSAVYLCASSRYTGELFFGEGSRLTVL.